The 31 T cell receptor beta chains listed next were all sequenced from one sample in a study of blood T cells in healthy people across ages. A second PCR, run for roughly 7 to 11 cycles, used a sample-barcoded 5' primer plus a J-beta primer mix. One entry per CDR3 protein, called by TCRdb with MiXCR from the 5' RACE reads. The sample holds hundreds of thousands of distinct CDR3 sequences, around 52% seen once. Sequencing was performed on blood. These receptors were taken from a woman aged 80 or over in good health.

This chain links TRBV20-1 with TRBJ2-3; 11 nucleotides align to TRBD2. The trim removed 6 bases at V and 3 bases at J, leaving 5 bases unmatched. CDR1 is DFQATT, CDR2 SNEGSKA, per germline (reference sequence). The CDR3 loop spans 14 amino acids. CDR3 residues: CSAKLAGVTDTQYF. As DNA, the CDR3 is TGCAGTGCGAAACTAGCGGGAGTTACAGATACGCAGTATTTT.

As to this clonotype: A read error is possible here, since a much larger clone lies one base away. The rearrangement links TRBV3-1 to TRBJ2-5; D possibly matches TRBD1 or TRBD2 (6 bases each). The germline gives CDR1 LGHDT, CDR2 YNNKEL (reference sequence). The V gene lost 2 bases and the J gene lost 11 bases, with 15 bases spanning the gap. The CDR3 is 13 residues long. Here the CDR3 reads CASSQTLEGEQYF. DNA for the CDR3: TGTGCCAGCAGCCAAACACTGGAGGGGGAGCAGTACTTC.

CDR3 residues: CASSYRGEWEAQYF. Here the CDR3 DNA reads TGTGCCAGCAGTTACCGCGGGGAATGGGAGGCCCAGTACTTC. This sequence joins TRBV6-2 or TRBV6-3 and TRBJ2-5, with D perhaps matching TRBD2 (6 bases). The germline gives CDR1 MNHEY, CDR2 SVGEGT. Trimming pared 2 bases from V and 9 bases from J, leaving 16 bases between. The CDR3 totals 14 residues.

Only a few counts were recorded for this clonotype. The chain carries TRBV7-2 and TRBJ2-7, with D perhaps matching TRBD2 (6 bases). TRBJ2-5 explains the end of the DNA better; the J call may be wrong. CDR3 length: 15 amino acids. Looked up from germline, CDR1 is SGHTA and CDR2 is FQGNSA. In nucleotides, the CDR3 is TGTGCCAGCAGCCCAAAGACTAGTCTCGCCGAGACCCAGTACTTC. This codes for CASSPKTSLAETQYF.

This clonotype showed up many times. The chain carries TRBV2 and TRBJ2-7; 10 positions match TRBD2. Unmatched junction bases numbered 10, after V lost 2 bases and J lost 9 bases. Germline V gene sequence: CDR1 SNHLY, CDR2 FYNNEI. The CDR3 extends over 15 amino acids. The CDR3 sequence is CASSELAGGRVGQYF. The CDR3 DNA is TGTGCCAGCAGTGAATTAGCGGGAGGTCGGGTAGGGCAGTACTTC.

This clonotype was picked up many times. The rearrangement links TRBV4-1 to TRBJ2-3; 11 bases are a match to TRBD1. The V and J ends lost 0 bases and 6 bases, in that order; junction bases with no gene match: 11. Germline V gene lookup returns CDR1 MGHRA and CDR2 YSYEKL. The CDR3 runs 18 residues. The CDR3 DNA is TGCGCCAGCAGCCAAGATAGGACCGGGACAGGGGGTGTGGATACGCAGTATTTT. It yields the protein CASSQDRTGTGGVDTQYF.

Remarks on this clonotype: A read error is possible here, since a much larger clone lies one base away. This chain links TRBV20-1 with TRBJ2-1, with a tentative D call TRBD2 (7 bases). CDR1 and CDR2 from the germline V gene are DFQATT and SNEGSKA (reference sequence). The CDR3 spans 12 residues. V gave up 5 bases and J gave up 10 bases, with 15 bases separating them. The CDR3 loop reads CSAGGGGYEQFF. The CDR3 DNA is TGCAGTGCTGGAGGGGGGGGCTACGAGCAGTTCTTC.

The rearrangement joins TRBV2 to TRBJ2-6, with 10 bases that match TRBD1. Trimming cost V 7 bases and J 1 base; bases outside gene matches: 10. CDR1 is SNHLY and CDR2 is FYNNEI in the germline V gene. The CDR3 is made up of 18 amino acids. CDR3 loop: CASTLGQGVGSGANVLTF. The CDR3 nucleotides are TGTGCCAGCACCCTCGGACAGGGGGTTGGGTCTGGGGCCAACGTCCTGACTTTC.

Worth noting for this clonotype: A much larger clone differs from this one at a single base, so this may be a read error. The chain employs TRBV7-3 and TRBJ2-1, with unresolved D. The CDR3 runs 14 residues. Germline V lookup: CDR1 SGHTA, CDR2 FQGTGA. The chain's CDR3 is CASSRSDLYNGQFF. The CDR3 bases are TGTGCCAGCAGCCGATCCGACTTGTACAATGGGCAGTTCTTC.

In this sample, this clonotype turned up many times. The chain has TRBV6-6 and TRBJ2-2, with 8 bases fitting TRBD1. The germline gives CDR1 MNHNY, CDR2 SVGAGI (reference sequence). V trimming: 6 bases; J trimming: 4 bases; junction bases outside the gene matches: 7. This CDR3 comprises 15 residues. CDR3 in amino acids: CASSGTGGGTGELFF. The CDR3 DNA is TGTGCCAGCAGCGGCACAGGGGGAGGCACCGGGGAGCTGTTTTTT.

The rearrangement uses TRBV18 and TRBJ1-5; no clear D gene. This CDR3 spans 15 amino acids. Trimming shortened V by 1 base and J by 2 bases, and 9 bases separated the two germline ends. Per the germline V gene, CDR1 is KGHSH and CDR2 is LQKENI. The CDR3 DNA follows: TGTGCCAGCTCACCACAGGCCCGAGGCAATCAGCCCCAGCATTTT. This encodes CASSPQARGNQPQHF.

This clonotype appeared a few times. A clone one base away is much larger, so this may be a read error. This chain joins TRBV2 and TRBJ2-7, with 7 bases fitting TRBD2. J gave up 7 bases and V 1 base, and 4 bases lay outside the gene matches. The CDR3 length is 13 residues. The germline V gene has CDR1 SNHLY and CDR2 FYNNEI. The CDR3 region has the DNA TGTGCCAGCAGTGAAGTCCTAGCGGATGAGCAGTACTTC. It codes for CASSEVLADEQYF.

This clonotype was detected a few times. J is TRBJ1-5 and V is TRBV20-1; D may be TRBD1 (5 bases). Germline V gene sequence: CDR1 DFQATT, CDR2 SNEGSKA (reference sequence). The CDR3 totals 14 residues. Trimming shortened V by 3 bases and J by 2 bases, and 11 bases separated the two germline ends. The DNA of the CDR3 is TGCAGTGCTAGTAAGGGGAATCGCAATCAGCCCCAGCATTTT. Protein: CSASKGNRNQPQHF.

The chain links TRBV29-1 to TRBJ2-1, with 8 bases identical to TRBD2. The CDR3 runs 14 residues. Germline values: CDR1 SQVTM, CDR2 ANQGSEA. V shed 8 bases and J 7 bases; nucleotides not matched to a gene: 13. CDR3 in amino acids: CSSNSGLGHNEQFF. DNA for the CDR3: TGCAGCTCTAACTCGGGACTAGGGCATAATGAGCAGTTCTTC.

The V and J genes are TRBV6-1 and TRBJ2-5; D ambiguous. The tail of the sequence fits TRBJ2-4 better, so the J call may be wrong. The CDR3 spans 12 residues. The germline V gene has CDR1 MNHNS and CDR2 SASEGT. In DNA, the CDR3 is TGTGCCATTTCTTCTATGGGGAACATTCAGTACTTC. This gives the protein CAISSMGNIQYF.

Regarding this clonotype: A read error is possible here, since a much larger clone lies one base away. The genes are TRBV7-2 and TRBJ2-1; D is unclear. Trimming pared 5 bases from V and 4 bases from J, leaving 12 bases between. CDR3 size: 14 residues. CDR1 and CDR2 from the germline V gene are SGHTA and FQGNSA. The chain's CDR3 is CASSARTVYNEQFF. The CDR3 DNA is TGTGCCAGCAGCGCCCGGACCGTGTACAATGAGCAGTTCTTC.

V usage is TRBV30 and J usage is TRBJ1-5; TRBD1 is a possible D gene (5 bases). Germline V gene lookup returns CDR1 GTSNPN and CDR2 SVGIG (reference sequence). This CDR3 is 16 amino acids long. V was trimmed by 0 bases and J by 0 bases, leaving 12 bases between them. The CDR3 coding sequence is TGTGCCTGGAGTGTAGCGAGGGGCCTTAGCAATCAGCCCCAGCATTTT. This translates into CAWSVARGLSNQPQHF.

For this clonotype: A read error is possible here, since a much larger clone lies one base away. The gene calls are TRBV7-2 and TRBJ2-3, with 12 bases fitting TRBD2. The CDR3 length is 17 residues. CDR1 and CDR2 from the germline V gene are SGHTA and FQGNSA. The CDR3 sequence: CANSLGLAGGRTDTQYF. The CDR3 DNA reads as TGTGCCAACAGCTTAGGGCTAGCGGGGGGGCGTACAGATACGCAGTATTTT.

Only one count was recorded for this clonotype. One junction end disagrees with the germline gene, perhaps due to a read error. The chain couples TRBV12-3 or TRBV12-4 to TRBJ2-3; D uncertain. The CDR3 covers 11 residues. The CDR3, as DNA: TGTACCAGCAGTCTCCTAGATACGCAGTATTTT. This gives the protein CTSSLLDTQYF.

The rearrangement joins TRBV20-1 to TRBJ1-5; D gene unclear. This CDR3 comprises 14 residues. Looked up from germline, CDR1 is DFQATT and CDR2 is SNEGSKA (reference sequence). Trimming pared 3 bases from V and 5 bases from J, leaving 14 bases between. Written as DNA, the CDR3 is TGCAGTGCTAGGGGCGGATGGGCCGATCAGCCCCAGCATTTT. Protein sequence: CSARGGWADQPQHF.

The J gene is TRBJ1-5, the V gene TRBV4-1, with 7 bases aligning to TRBD1. Trimming cost V 1 base and J 5 bases; bases outside gene matches: 8. Germline CDR1 reads MGHRA; CDR2 reads YSYEKL. This CDR3 comprises 16 residues. CDR3 sequence reads: CASSQGTGQGYQPQHF. CDR3 DNA: TGCGCCAGCAGCCAAGGGACAGGTCAAGGATATCAGCCCCAGCATTTT.

Details on this clonotype: The junction differs from germline at one of its ends, possibly a read error. V and J are TRBV12-3 or TRBV12-4 and TRBJ2-3; TRBD1 matches at 7 bases. The CDR3 contains 13 residues. CDR3 nucleotides: TGTGCCAGCAGTAACACAGGGGCAGATACGGAGTATTTT. Amino acids: CASSNTGADTEYF.

The rearrangement uses TRBV30 and TRBJ1-1; possibly TRBD1 for D (6 bases). V lost 2 bases to trimming and J lost 1 base, with 14 bases between them. From germline, CDR1 is GTSNPN and CDR2 SVGIG (reference sequence). The CDR3 length is 15 residues. The CDR3 nucleotides read TGTGCCTGGAGTACCTTTCGACAGGCGAACACTGAAGCTTTCTTT. Protein sequence: CAWSTFRQANTEAFF.

Points on this clonotype: This clone may be a read error of a much larger clone one base away. The chain is built from TRBV3-1 and TRBJ2-5; tentatively, D is TRBD1 (5 bases). The J call may be mistaken, given a closer DNA end match to TRBJ2-1. CDR3 size: 15 residues. CDR1 and CDR2 from the germline V gene are LGHDT and YNNKEL (reference sequence). In DNA, the CDR3 is TGTGCCAGCAGCCAAATGATGGGGCACCAAGAGACCCAGTTCTTC. This gives the protein CASSQMMGHQETQFF.

The chain has TRBV3-2 and TRBJ2-1; the table calls TRBD2, which could not be checked here. TRBV3-2 is a documented pseudogene. This CDR3 spans 10 amino acids. CDR3 nucleotide sequence: TGTGCCAGCAGCCACCCAGCGGAGTTCTTC. Its protein product is CASSHPAEFF.

The V gene is TRBV5-1, the J gene TRBJ2-1; a weak D match, TRBD2 (5 bases). The germline V gene encodes CDR1 SGHRS and CDR2 YFSETQ. The CDR3 length is 15 residues. The germline V and J ends were trimmed by 3 bases and 4 bases, with 14 bases remaining between them. CDR3 sequence: CASSWTAGPYNEQFF. In DNA form, the CDR3 reads TGCGCCAGCAGCTGGACTGCGGGCCCGTACAATGAGCAGTTCTTC.

This chain uses TRBV20-1 with TRBJ1-6; D gene ambiguous. Germline CDR1 DFQATT, CDR2 SNEGSKA (reference sequence). V was trimmed by 1 base and J by 5 bases, leaving 6 bases between them. The CDR3 consists of 13 residues. The CDR3 protein is CSARGSNNSPLHF. CDR3 in DNA: TGCAGTGCTAGAGGCAGTAATAATTCACCCCTCCACTTT.

In its sample, this clonotype was seen a few times. This chain joins TRBV12-3 or TRBV12-4 and TRBJ2-5; possible D gene TRBD2, 5 bases. V was trimmed by 6 bases and J by 2 bases, leaving 19 bases between them. This CDR3 spans 16 amino acids. The CDR3 loop reads CASSLGQLDVQETQYF. The CDR3 region has the DNA TGTGCCAGCAGCTTGGGCCAACTAGACGTACAAGAGACCCAGTACTTC.

This sequence joins TRBV7-6 and TRBJ2-3, with 8 bases fitting TRBD2. This CDR3 is 16 amino acids long. Losses at the gene ends were 4 bases for V and 0 bases for J; bases not matched to a gene: 6. Germline V gene lookup returns CDR1 SGHVS and CDR2 FNYEAQ. The CDR3 nucleotides read TGTGCCAGCAGCTCAGAGCGGGGGACCAGCACAGATACGCAGTATTTT. This codes for CASSSERGTSTDTQYF.

The chain uses TRBV7-2 and TRBJ1-6; D not resolved. The CDR3 length is 13 residues. The germline V and J ends were trimmed by 5 bases and 10 bases, with 12 bases remaining between them. Germline loops: CDR1 SGHTA, CDR2 FQGNSA. The CDR3 DNA reads as TGTGCCAGCAGCCCCGAGTTGCGGTCACCCCTCCACTTT. Protein product: CASSPELRSPLHF.

This clonotype was seen ten or more times. This sequence joins TRBV20-1 and TRBJ2-5, with unresolved D. Germline CDR1 is DFQATT and CDR2 is SNEGSKA (reference sequence). CDR3 size: 10 residues. V lost 4 bases and J 5 bases, leaving 5 bases between the germline ends. The CDR3 DNA reads as TGCAGTGCTAACGGGGAGACCCAGTACTTC. This gives the protein CSANGETQYF.